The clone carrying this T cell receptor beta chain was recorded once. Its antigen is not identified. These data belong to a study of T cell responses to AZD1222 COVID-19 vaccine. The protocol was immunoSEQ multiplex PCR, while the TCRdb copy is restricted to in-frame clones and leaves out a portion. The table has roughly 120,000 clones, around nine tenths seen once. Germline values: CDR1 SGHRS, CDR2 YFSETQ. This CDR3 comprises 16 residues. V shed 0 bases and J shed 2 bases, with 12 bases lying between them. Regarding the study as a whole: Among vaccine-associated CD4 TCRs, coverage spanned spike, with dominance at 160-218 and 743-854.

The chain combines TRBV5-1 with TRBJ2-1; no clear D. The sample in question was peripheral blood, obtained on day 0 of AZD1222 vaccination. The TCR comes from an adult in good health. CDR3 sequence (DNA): TGCGCCAGCAGCTTGGGATTGGCAGAGCCCTACAATGAGCAGTTCTTC. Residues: CASSLGLAEPYNEQFF.